Listed below are T cell receptor beta chains from one sample, sequenced in a study of cytomegalovirus exposure and HLA in healthy donors. Repertoires were generated with immunoSEQ multiplex PCR, while TCRdb's copy carries only in-frame clones and drops some. Of approximately 71,000 clones in the sample, roughly nine tenths are singletons; the top ten hold roughly 3.1%. The sample taken for sequencing was PBMCs. These receptor sequences come from a man between 18 and 29 years old in good health and CMV-seronegative. Both conserved end residues are part of each CDR3. D genes are given only for firm matches. Rows give clone size only sometimes, using once, few, many, or a class for an expanded clone.

size: -; J: TRBJ2-7; D: TRBD2; V: TRBV4-3; DNA: TGCGCCAGCAGCCAATACGGTGGGGGGGGCTACGAGCAGTACTTC; CDR3: CASSQYGGGGYEQYF
size: -; J: TRBJ2-1; D: TRBD1; V: TRBV5-1; DNA: TGCGCCAGCAGCTCTTCCGGGACAGGGTCTTACAATGAGCAGTTCTTC; CDR3: CASSSSGTGSYNEQFF
size: -; J: TRBJ2-5; D: -; V: TRBV27; DNA: TGTGCCAGCAGCCGGGAAACGGGCAAAGAGACCCAGTACTTC; CDR3: CASSRETGKETQYF
size: -; J: TRBJ1-1; D: -; V: TRBV29-1; DNA: TGCAGCGTGACCACCGGGGGAGCAAACACTGAAGCTTTCTTT; CDR3: CSVTTGGANTEAFF
size: -; J: TRBJ2-3; D: TRBD1; V: TRBV7-2; DNA: TGTGCCAGCAGCCCCTTCCCCAGGACAGGCCTGGGCACAGATACGCAGTATTTT; CDR3: CASSPFPRTGLGTDTQYF
size: once; J: TRBJ2-2; D: TRBD1; V: TRBV6-1; DNA: TGTGCCAGCAGTTCGGGACAGGTCACCGGGGAGCTGTTTTTT; CDR3: CASSSGQVTGELFF
size: -; J: TRBJ2-7; D: TRBD2; V: TRBV7-2; DNA: TGTGCCAGCAGCTCCAGCAGCGGGGGTCTCTACGAGCAGTACTTC; CDR3: CASSSSSGGLYEQYF
size: -; J: TRBJ2-5; D: -; V: TRBV11-3; DNA: TGTGCCAGCAGCTCCGCCAGAGAGACCCAGTACTTC; CDR3: CASSSARETQYF
size: once; J: TRBJ1-2; D: TRBD1; V: TRBV7-2; DNA: TGTGCCAGCAGCTATGGGAGACAGGGAGGCTACACCTTC; CDR3: CASSYGRQGGYTF
size: -; J: TRBJ1-3; D: -; V: TRBV2; DNA: TGTGCCGGCACTCAGTCCTCTGGAAACACCATATATTTT; CDR3: CAGTQSSGNTIYF
size: -; J: TRBJ1-2; D: TRBD1; V: TRBV6-1; DNA: TGTGCCAGCAGTGGGGTCTCCGGGACAGGGGGGTCTGGCTACACCTTC; CDR3: CASSGVSGTGGSGYTF
size: few; J: TRBJ2-5; D: -; V: TRBV9; DNA: TGTGCCAGCAGTCTTAGCGGCCAAGAGACCCAGTACTTC; CDR3: CASSLSGQETQYF
size: -; J: TRBJ1-1; D: -; V: TRBV7-2; DNA: TGTGCCAGCAGCTCCTGGTCGGGTGAAGCTTTCTTT; CDR3: CASSSWSGEAFF
size: -; J: TRBJ1-2; D: -; V: TRBV28; DNA: TGTGCCAGCACCCCTGGGGGGGGGAGCTATGGCTACACCTTC; CDR3: CASTPGGGSYGYTF
size: -; J: TRBJ2-7; D: TRBD1; V: TRBV7-6; DNA: TGTGCCAGCAGCCAACGGACAGGGGAGGTTGCCTACGAGCAGTACTTC; CDR3: CASSQRTGEVAYEQYF
size: -; J: TRBJ2-7; D: -; V: TRBV29-1; DNA: TGCAGCGTTGCTGGTAATACTTACGAGCAGTACTTC; CDR3: CSVAGNTYEQYF
size: -; J: TRBJ2-1; D: TRBD2; V: TRBV9; DNA: TGTGCCAGCAGCGTAGGAAGCGGGAGGTACAATGAGCAGTTCTTC; CDR3: CASSVGSGRYNEQFF
size: -; J: TRBJ2-5; D: -; V: TRBV5-6; DNA: TGTGCCAGCAGCTTGGCCTTTTTGGACTCCCACGGGTACTTC; CDR3: CASSLAFLDSHGYF
size: -; J: TRBJ2-3; D: -; V: TRBV5-6; DNA: TGTGCCAGCACCTCTATGGATACGCAGTATTTT; CDR3: CASTSMDTQYF
size: -; J: TRBJ2-3; D: TRBD2; V: TRBV5-1; DNA: TGCGCCAGCAGCGTCGGGACTAGCGGGGCGGATACGCAGTATTTT; CDR3: CASSVGTSGADTQYF
size: -; J: TRBJ2-6; D: -; V: TRBV6-5; DNA: TGTGCCAGCAGTTGGCAGGGGACTGGGGCCAACGTCCTGACTTTC; CDR3: CASSWQGTGANVLTF
size: -; J: TRBJ1-4; D: TRBD1; V: TRBV5-1; DNA: TGCGCCAGCAGCTTGGAGGGGACAGGGGGCGAAAAACTGTTTTTT; CDR3: CASSLEGTGGEKLFF